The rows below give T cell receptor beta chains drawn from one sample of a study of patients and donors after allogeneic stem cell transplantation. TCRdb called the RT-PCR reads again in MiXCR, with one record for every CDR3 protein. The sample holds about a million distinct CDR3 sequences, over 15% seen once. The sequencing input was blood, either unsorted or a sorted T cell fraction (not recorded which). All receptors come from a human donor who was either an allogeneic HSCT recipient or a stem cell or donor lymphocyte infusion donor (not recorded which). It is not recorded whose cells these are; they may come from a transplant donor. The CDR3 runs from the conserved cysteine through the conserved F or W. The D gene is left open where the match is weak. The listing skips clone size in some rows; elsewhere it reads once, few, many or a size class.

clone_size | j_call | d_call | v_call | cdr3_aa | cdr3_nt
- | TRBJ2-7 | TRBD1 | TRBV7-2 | CASSRPQGQGAYEQYF | TGTGCCAGCAGCCGACCCCAGGGACAGGGGGCCTACGAGCAGTACTTC
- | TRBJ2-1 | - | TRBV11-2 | CASRTEGGWLNNEQFF | TGTGCCAGCAGAACAGAAGGGGGTTGGCTAAACAATGAGCAGTTCTTC
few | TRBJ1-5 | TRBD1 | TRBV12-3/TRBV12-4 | CASARQGPQPQHF | TGTGCCAGCGCAAGACAGGGTCCCCAGCCCCAGCATTTT
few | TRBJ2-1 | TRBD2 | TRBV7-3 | CASSILAPNNEQFF | TGTGCCAGCAGCATACTAGCGCCCAACAATGAGCAGTTCTTC
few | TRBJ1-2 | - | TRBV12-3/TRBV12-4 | CASSLRTAHYGYTF | TGTGCCAGCAGTTTAAGGACAGCCCACTATGGCTACACCTTC
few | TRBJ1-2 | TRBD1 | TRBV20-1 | CSASPGTGGDYGYTF | TGCAGTGCTTCCCCCGGGACAGGGGGCGACTATGGCTACACCTTC
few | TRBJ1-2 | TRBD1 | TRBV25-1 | CASSVRGRGYGYTF | TGTGCCAGCAGTGTCAGGGGGCGCGGCTATGGCTACACCTTC
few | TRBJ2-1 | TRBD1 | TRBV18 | CASSLKTGTGFHEQFF | TGTGCCAGCTCACTAAAAACCGGGACAGGGTTTCATGAGCAGTTCTTC
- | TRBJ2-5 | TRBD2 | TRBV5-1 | CASSPGTSGKQETQYF | TGCGCCAGCAGCCCTGGGACTAGCGGGAAACAAGAGACCCAGTACTTC
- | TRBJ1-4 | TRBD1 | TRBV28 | CASSSPGTAAEKLFF | TGTGCCAGCAGTTCCCCCGGGACAGCGGCGGAAAAACTGTTTTTT
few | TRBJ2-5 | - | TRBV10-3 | CAISDSIVAGPQQTQYF | TGTGCCATCAGTGACAGCATCGTGGCAGGCCCCCAGCAGACCCAGTACTTC
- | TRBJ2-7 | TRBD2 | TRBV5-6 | CASSFQLADEQYF | TGTGCCAGCAGCTTCCAACTAGCGGACGAGCAGTACTTC
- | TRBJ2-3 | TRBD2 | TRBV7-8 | CASSLAASGVTDTQYF | TGTGCCAGCAGCTTAGCGGCTAGCGGGGTCACAGATACGCAGTATTTT
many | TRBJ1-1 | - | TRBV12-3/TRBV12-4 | CASSPYKVQGPEAFF | TGTGCCAGCAGTCCATACAAGGTTCAAGGCCCTGAAGCTTTCTTT
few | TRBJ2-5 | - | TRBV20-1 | CSALVGLETQYF | TGCAGTGCTCTTGTGGGGCTAGAGACCCAGTACTTC
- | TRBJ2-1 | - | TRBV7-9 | CASSPASADEQFF | TGTGCCAGCAGCCCAGCATCGGCCGATGAGCAGTTCTTC
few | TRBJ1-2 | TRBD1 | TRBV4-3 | CASSQDRDRAYGYTF | TGCGCCAGCAGCCAAGATCGGGACAGGGCTTATGGCTACACCTTC
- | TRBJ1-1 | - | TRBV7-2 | CASSLMGRTRAEAFF | TGTGCCAGCAGCTTAATGGGCAGAACGAGGGCTGAAGCTTTCTTT
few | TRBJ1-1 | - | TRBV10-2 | CAISRGTEAFF | TGCGCCATCTCCAGGGGCACTGAAGCTTTCTTT
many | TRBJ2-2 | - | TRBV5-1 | CASSLEGTGELFF | TGTGCCAGCAGCTTAGAGGGCACCGGGGAGCTGTTTTTT
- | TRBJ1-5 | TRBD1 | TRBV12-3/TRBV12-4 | CASSLRRDSSNQPQHF | TGTGCCAGCAGTCTTCGTCGGGACAGTAGCAATCAGCCCCAGCATTTT
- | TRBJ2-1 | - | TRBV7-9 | CASSYQSLRSSYNEQFF | TGTGCCAGCAGCTACCAGAGTTTGCGGAGCTCCTACAATGAGCAGTTCTTC
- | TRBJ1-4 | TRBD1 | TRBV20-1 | CSARRMRQGGETNEKLFF | TGCAGTGCTCGAAGAATGAGACAGGGAGGGGAAACTAATGAAAAACTGTTTTTT
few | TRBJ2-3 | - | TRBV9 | CASSGDGGADTQYF | TGTGCCAGCAGCGGAGATGGGGGCGCGGATACGCAGTATTTT
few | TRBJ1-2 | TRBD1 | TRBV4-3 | CASSQDHAQGANGYTF | TGCGCCAGCAGCCAAGATCATGCCCAGGGGGCGAATGGCTACACCTTC
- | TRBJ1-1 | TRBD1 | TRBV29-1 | CSVRKSGGAGTEAFF | TGCAGCGTTAGGAAATCAGGGGGCGCGGGCACTGAAGCTTTCTTT
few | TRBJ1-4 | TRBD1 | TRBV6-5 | CASSFRTGGSATNEKLFF | TGTGCCAGCAGTTTTCGGACAGGGGGCTCGGCAACTAATGAAAAACTGTTTTTT
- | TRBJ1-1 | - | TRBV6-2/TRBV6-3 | CASSWDTEAFF | TGTGCCAGCAGTTGGGACACTGAAGCTTTCTTT
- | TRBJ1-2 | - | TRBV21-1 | CASSRLGQGRPTNYGYTF | TGTGCCAGCAGCAGACTAGGACAGGGCCGACCTACTAACTATGGCTACACCTTC
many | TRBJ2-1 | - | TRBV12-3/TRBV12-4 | CASSSQGGNRNEQFF | TGTGCCAGCAGTTCACAGGGAGGGAATAGGAATGAGCAGTTCTTC
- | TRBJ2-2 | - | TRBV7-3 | CASSSTGDPGELFF | TGTGCCAGCAGCTCCACCGGGGACCCCGGGGAGCTGTTTTTT
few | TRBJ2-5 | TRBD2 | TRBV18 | CASSPVRLAGVETQYF | TGTGCCAGCTCACCAGTTCGACTAGCGGGAGTGGAGACCCAGTACTTC
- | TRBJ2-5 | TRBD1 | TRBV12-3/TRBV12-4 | CASSLGDRGREETQYF | TGTGCCAGCAGCCTGGGGGACAGGGGGCGCGAGGAGACCCAGTACTTC
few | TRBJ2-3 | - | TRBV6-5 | CASSYSDIKDTQYF | TGTGCCAGCAGTTACTCGGACATAAAAGATACGCAGTATTTT
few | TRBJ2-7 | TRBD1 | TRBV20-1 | CSASLTGSSYEQYF | TGCAGTGCTAGCTTGACAGGGAGCTCCTACGAGCAGTACTTC
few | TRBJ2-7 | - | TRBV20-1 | CSAHRDSPSEQYF | TGCAGTGCTCACCGGGACTCCCCCAGCGAGCAGTACTTC
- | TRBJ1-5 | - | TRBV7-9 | CASSDKNQPQHF | TGTGCCAGCAGCGACAAAAATCAGCCCCAGCATTTT
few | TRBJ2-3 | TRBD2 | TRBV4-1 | CASSQPGLAGGTDTQYF | TGCGCCAGCAGCCAACCGGGACTAGCGGGGGGCACAGATACGCAGTATTTT
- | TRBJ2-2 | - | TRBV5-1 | CASSKDGTNTGELFF | TGCGCCAGCAGCAAGGACGGAACGAACACCGGGGAGCTGTTTTTT
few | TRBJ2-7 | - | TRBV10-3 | CAIRGTVVYEQYF | TGTGCCATCAGGGGGACGGTGGTCTACGAGCAGTACTTC
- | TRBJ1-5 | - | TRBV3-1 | CASSQMTQGGQPQHF | TGTGCCAGCAGCCAAATGACGCAGGGTGGCCAGCCCCAGCATTTT
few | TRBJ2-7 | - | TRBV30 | CAWSTNYEQYF | TGTGCCTGGAGTACGAACTACGAGCAGTACTTC
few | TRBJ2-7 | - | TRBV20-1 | CSAREASAAYEQYF | TGCAGTGCTAGAGAAGCAAGCGCAGCCTACGAGCAGTACTTC
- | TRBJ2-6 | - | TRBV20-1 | CSASWAGWILAGANVLTF | TGCAGTGCTAGTTGGGCAGGGTGGATCTTGGCTGGGGCCAACGTCCTGACTTTC
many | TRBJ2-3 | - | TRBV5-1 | CASSLARQLTTDTQYF | TGCGCCAGCAGCTTGGCCCGACAGCTCACCACAGATACGCAGTATTTT
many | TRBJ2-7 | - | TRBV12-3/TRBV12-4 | CASSFWGKGVDEQYF | TGTGCCAGCAGTTTCTGGGGGAAGGGAGTAGACGAGCAGTACTTC
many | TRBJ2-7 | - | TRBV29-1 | CSGMVGSSSSEQYF | TGCAGCGGGATGGTCGGCAGTTCTTCCTCCGAGCAGTACTTC
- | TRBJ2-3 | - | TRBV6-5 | CASSSAGTTPDTQYF | TGTGCCAGCAGTTCCGCCGGGACAACCCCAGATACGCAGTATTTT
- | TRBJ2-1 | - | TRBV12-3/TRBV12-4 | CASSLALVTNNEQFF | TGTGCCAGCAGTTTAGCGCTGGTGACGAACAATGAGCAGTTCTTC
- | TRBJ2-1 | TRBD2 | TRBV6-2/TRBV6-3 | CASRLAGGAEQFF | TGTGCCAGCCGGCTAGCGGGGGGCGCTGAGCAGTTCTTC
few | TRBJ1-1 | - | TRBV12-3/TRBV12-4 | CASSPDGGFTEAFF | TGTGCCAGCAGTCCGGACGGGGGATTCACTGAAGCTTTCTTT
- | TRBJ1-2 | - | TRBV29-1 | CSVRLHGAEAYGYTF | TGCAGCGTCCGACTACACGGGGCAGAGGCCTATGGCTACACCTTC
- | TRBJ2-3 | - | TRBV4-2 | CASSQASRGGIQGTLYF | TGTGCCAGCAGCCAAGCCTCGAGGGGCGGGATCCAGGGTACGCTGTATTTT
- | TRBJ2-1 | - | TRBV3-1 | CASSPQDYYNEQFF | TGTGCCAGCAGCCCACAGGACTACTACAATGAGCAGTTCTTC
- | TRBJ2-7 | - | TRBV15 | CATSRDVGLGGDYEQYF | TGTGCCACCAGCAGAGATGTCGGTTTGGGGGGCGACTACGAGCAGTACTTC
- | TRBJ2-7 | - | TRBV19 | CASSIDGLTYEQYF | TGTGCCAGTAGTATCGATGGGCTGACCTACGAGCAGTACTTC
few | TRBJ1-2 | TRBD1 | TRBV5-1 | CASSSGQGVAGYTF | TGCGCCAGCAGCTCAGGACAGGGGGTGGCGGGCTACACCTTC
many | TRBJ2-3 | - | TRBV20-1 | CSARSAETDTQYF | TGCAGTGCTAGAAGTGCGGAAACAGATACGCAGTATTTT
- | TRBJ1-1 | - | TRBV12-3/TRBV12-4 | CASSPGGKWAEAFF | TGTGCCAGCAGTCCGGGGGGGAAGTGGGCTGAAGCTTTCTTT
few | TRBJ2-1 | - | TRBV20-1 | CSASYSEQFF | TGCAGTGCCTCTTACTCTGAGCAGTTCTTC